Presented here are 2 T cell receptor beta chains from one specimen sequenced in a study of beta chain features in type 1 diabetes. Study results and limitations: Shortening of TCRB CDR3s, moderate but significant, appeared in all four CD4+ subsets of Type 1 diabetes patients.

Since all of the isolated RNA was reverse transcribed, expressed TCRB transcripts were what got sequenced. Profiled with immunoSEQ multiplex PCR; TCRdb holds only in-frame clones, not every one. There are around 180,000 clones in the sample; under 9.5% occur only once, and under 0.55% lies in the top ten. Their antigens are not known. Sequencing used central memory CD4+ T cells from blood. These receptors were collected from a young man with type 1 diabetes.

This clone was detected a few times. The rearrangement uses TRBV28 and TRBJ1-5, with a weak D call TRBD1 (5 bases). Germline V lookup: CDR1 MDHEN, CDR2 SYDVKM. This CDR3 spans 14 amino acids. V lost 6 bases and J lost 5, with 14 bases in between. The CDR3 sequence is CASSPGHFYQPQHF. CDR3 nucleotides: TGTGCCAGCAGCCCTGGACACTTTTATCAGCCCCAGCATTTT.

The chain links TRBV7-2 to TRBJ1-2, with 7 bases fitting TRBD1. Losses at the gene ends were 3 bases for V and 6 bases for J; bases not matched to a gene: 7. CDR1 is SGHTA, CDR2 FQGNSA, per germline. The CDR3 has 14 residues. CDR3 DNA sequence: TGTGCCAGCAGCTTGACAGGGAGGAACCATGGCTACACCTTC. Its translation: CASSLTGRNHGYTF.